These 30 T cell receptor beta chains share one sample of origin, sequenced in a study of OX40 agonist ivuxolimab in advanced cancers. Data came from immunoSEQ multiplex PCR; TCRdb stores just in-frame clones and leaves some out. The repertoire includes some 30,000 clones, around 84% of them detected once, and approximately 12% sits in the top ten. The specimen was CD4+ or CD8+ T cells sorted from blood, collected in a trial of the OX40 agonist ivuxolimab. These receptors originate from an adult with an advanced solid tumor such as melanoma, head and neck, liver or kidney cancer.

A remark on this clone: This CDR3 is also generated by other DNA sequences in the sample. The chain carries TRBV19 and TRBJ2-1; possible D gene TRBD1, 6 bases. From germline, CDR1 is LNHDA and CDR2 SQIVND (reference sequence). Trimming left V 5 bases short and J 3 bases short, with 11 bases between. This CDR3 region has 14 residues. The CDR3 protein is CASSGGGDYNEQFF. CDR3 coding DNA: TGTGCCAGTAGTGGGGGCGGAGACTACAATGAGCAGTTCTTC.

This rearrangement joins TRBV7-9 to TRBJ2-1; D is tentatively TRBD1 or TRBD2 (5 bases each). The CDR3 loop spans 15 amino acids. The V gene lost 5 bases and the J gene lost 3 bases, with 14 bases spanning the gap. Germline V CDR1 and CDR2: SEHNR, FQNEAQ (reference sequence). The CDR3 nucleotides read TGTGCCAGCAGCCAGGGCAGGGACCGCTACAATGAGCAGTTCTTC. It is translated as CASSQGRDRYNEQFF.

This chain links TRBV7-9 with TRBJ1-1; D unresolved. Germline CDR1 and CDR2: SEHNR and FQNEAQ (reference sequence). Trimming removed 5 bases from V and 4 bases from J, with 5 bases in between. The CDR3 runs to 11 residues. The CDR3 region has the DNA TGTGCCAGCAGCCCACTCACTGAAGCTTTCTTT. Translated, it gives CASSPLTEAFF.

J is TRBJ2-7 and V is TRBV5-6, with D possibly being TRBD1 (6 bases). The CDR3 is 14 residues long. Trimming stripped 7 bases from V and 3 bases from J, with 17 bases between. CDR1 SGHDT and CDR2 YYEEEE come from the germline V gene. CDR3 bases: TGTGCCAGCTCTTCCGGGACACTACTCTACGAGCAGTACTTC. Translated: CASSSGTLLYEQYF. Full variable domain (rest looked up from reference TRBV5-6 and TRBJ2-7): DAGVTQSPTHLIKTRGQQVTLRCSPKSGHDTVSWYQQALGQGPQFIFQYYEEEERQRGNFPDRFSGHQFPNYSSELNVNALLLGDSALYLCASSSGTLLYEQYFGPGTRLTVT.

The chain carries TRBV7-9 and TRBJ1-2; D not resolved. CDR1 and CDR2 (germline): SEHNR, FQNEAQ (reference sequence). CDR3 length: 15 residues. V was cut by 0 bases and J by 0 bases, with 8 bases left in between. The CDR3 sequence: CASSLAGISNYGYTF. For the CDR3, the DNA is TGTGCCAGCAGCTTAGCGGGGATTTCTAACTATGGCTACACCTTC.

The chain uses TRBV13 and TRBJ1-2; TRBD1 matches at 7 bases. This CDR3 is built from 14 residues. Germline-derived CDR1 and CDR2 are PRHDT and FYEKMQ (reference sequence). V lost 5 bases to trimming and J lost 7 bases; unmatched junction nucleotides: 10. The CDR3 DNA is TGTGCCAGCAGCCCTGGGCAGGGGGACCCTGGCTACACCTTC. Residues: CASSPGQGDPGYTF.

In this sample, this clone turned up a few times. The CDR3: CATSRDSPGSVNEQFF. The CDR3, as DNA: TGTGCCACCAGCAGAGATTCGCCGGGGTCGGTCAATGAGCAGTTCTTC. The chain links TRBV15 to TRBJ2-1; D perhaps matches TRBD2 (5 bases). The CDR3 runs to 16 residues. Per germline, CDR1 LNHNV and CDR2 YYDKDF (reference sequence). Between the trimmed V and J ends, which lost 0 bases and 6 bases, there was a span of 15 bases.

This chain links TRBV10-3 with TRBJ2-1; D is uncertain. Germline assignment: CDR1 ENHRY and CDR2 SYGVKD. Trimming took 2 bases from V and 2 from J, leaving 10 bases between them. The length of the CDR3 is 15 residues. In DNA, the CDR3 is TGTGCCATCAGTGAGCCCGGAACTACCTACAATGAGCAGTTCTTC. This translates into CAISEPGTTYNEQFF.

The rearrangement links TRBV4-3 to TRBJ2-7; no clear D gene. Looked up from germline, CDR1 is LGHNA and CDR2 is YSLEER. The V gene lost 1 base and the J gene lost 3 bases, with 13 bases spanning the gap. The CDR3 is made up of 15 amino acids. In DNA, the CDR3 is TGCGCCAGCAGCCAAGCCGTAACAGCAAACTACGAGCAGTACTTC. Its protein product is CASSQAVTANYEQYF.

The chain combines TRBV28 with TRBJ1-1; unclear D gene. The CDR3 sequence is 13 residues long. With 0 bases removed from V and 1 base from J, the gap between germline ends came to 3 bases. Germline V gene lookup returns CDR1 MDHEN and CDR2 SYDVKM. This CDR3 reads CASSLWGNTEAFF. In nucleotides, the CDR3 is TGTGCCAGCAGTTTATGGGGGAACACTGAAGCTTTCTTT.

DNA of the CDR3: TGTGCCAGCAGCTTGGCGGGACAGGGAGTAACAGATACGCAGTATTTT. As protein: CASSLAGQGVTDTQYF. The rearrangement links TRBV5-4 to TRBJ2-3; 9 bases agree with TRBD1. The CDR3 covers 16 residues. Trimming cost V 0 bases and J 3 bases; bases outside gene matches: 5. Germline lookup yields CDR1 SGHNT and CDR2 YYREEE (reference sequence). The full variable domain, rest sourced from reference TRBV5-4 and TRBJ2-3, is ETGVTQSPTHLIKTRGQQVTLRCSSQSGHNTVSWYQQALGQGPQFIFQYYREEENGRGNFPPRFSGLQFPNYSSELNVNALELDDSALYLCASSLAGQGVTDTQYFGPGTRLTVL.

This clone was observed a few times. Other DNA sequences in this sample translate to the same CDR3. This chain joins TRBV7-2 and TRBJ2-1; TRBD2 agrees at 9 bases. The germline gives CDR1 SGHTA, CDR2 FQGNSA. This CDR3 region has 15 residues. J lost 2 bases, V lost 5 bases, and 4 bases had no gene match. The CDR3 spells CASSLTSGPYNEQFF. The CDR3 DNA reads as TGTGCCAGCAGCCTCACTAGCGGGCCCTACAATGAGCAGTTCTTC.

The chain's CDR3 is CASSLSESEYEQYF. The CDR3 bases are TGTGCCAGCAGCCTTAGTGAGTCGGAGTACGAGCAGTACTTC. J is TRBJ2-7 and V is TRBV7-9, with unresolved D. The ends were cut back, 5 bases at V and 4 bases at J, with 15 bases in the middle. Germline values: CDR1 SEHNR, CDR2 FQNEAQ (reference sequence). CDR3 length: 14 amino acids. The full variable domain, in which reference TRBV7-9 and TRBJ2-7 provide the parts outside the CDR3, is DTGVSQNPRHKITKRGQNVTFRCDPISEHNRLYWYRQTLGQGPEFLTYFQNEAQLEKSRLLSDRFSAERPKGSFSTLEIQRTEQGDSAMYLCASSLSESEYEQYFGPGTRLTVT.

This clone occurred once. The chain links TRBV19 to TRBJ1-5; 10 nucleotides line up with TRBD1. The CDR3 is made up of 14 amino acids. Germline assignment: CDR1 LNHDA and CDR2 SQIVND (reference sequence). After removal of 5 bases from V and 6 bases from J, the junction contained 4 bases not matched to a gene. The CDR3 sequence is CASSPGQGIQPQHF. The CDR3 bases are TGTGCCAGTAGTCCGGGACAGGGGATTCAGCCCCAGCATTTT.

The V gene is TRBV13, the J gene TRBJ2-5; TRBD1 or TRBD2 may be the D gene (5 bases each). The CDR3 extends over 15 amino acids. Germline V gene data show CDR1 as PRHDT and CDR2 as FYEKMQ (reference sequence). Trimming shortened V by 3 bases and J by 5 bases, and 16 bases separated the two germline ends. CDR3 in amino acids: CASSFSGAGLETQYF. CDR3 nucleotides: TGTGCCAGCAGCTTTAGTGGGGCGGGTCTTGAGACCCAGTACTTC.

Points on this clone: Other DNA sequences in the same sample also yield this CDR3. The rearrangement joins TRBV5-6 to TRBJ1-4; D gene uncertain. This CDR3 comprises 14 residues. CDR1 and CDR2 (germline): SGHDT, YYEEEE. Between the trimmed V and J ends, which lost 0 bases and 0 bases, there was a span of 3 bases. The CDR3 DNA is TGTGCCAGCAGCTTGGTTGCAACTAATGAAAAACTGTTTTTT. Translated: CASSLVATNEKLFF.

CDR3 DNA sequence: TGTGCCAGCAGCCCCACAGGGACGAGTACCTACGAGCAGTACTTC. Amino acids: CASSPTGTSTYEQYF. The chain couples TRBV21-1 to TRBJ2-7; the listed D gene, TRBD1, was not tested against the DNA. TRBV21-1 is a known pseudogene. The CDR3 spans 15 residues.

The chain couples TRBV2 to TRBJ2-5; perhaps TRBD2 as D (6 bases). This CDR3 has 12 residues. V dropped 6 bases and J dropped 1 base, with 6 bases sitting between them. Germline V gene data show CDR1 as SNHLY and CDR2 as FYNNEI. The CDR3 loop is CASRGGQETQYF. The CDR3 region has the DNA TGTGCCAGCAGGGGGGGCCAAGAGACCCAGTACTTC.

The chain uses TRBV19 and TRBJ1-1, with a possible D match to TRBD1 (6 bases). Germline V lookup: CDR1 LNHDA, CDR2 SQIVND (reference sequence). Trimming cost V 7 bases and J 1 base, with 13 bases left between them. The CDR3 is 14 amino acids. The CDR3 nucleotides are TGTGCCAGTACCGCACAGGGCTCGAACACTGAAGCTTTCTTT. Translating gives CASTAQGSNTEAFF. Full variable domain (remainder filled in from reference TRBV19 and TRBJ1-1): DGGITQSPKYLFRKEGQNVTLSCEQNLNHDAMYWYRQDPGQGLRLIYYSQIVNDFQKGDIAEGYSVSREKKESFPLTVTSAQKNPTAFYLCASTAQGSNTEAFFGQGTRLTVV.

Here the CDR3 DNA reads TGTGCCAGCAGCGTAAATACCCAGGGTTGGCTAGCGGCAAACAATGAGCAGTTCTTC. As protein: CASSVNTQGWLAANNEQFF. The rearrangement uses TRBV9 and TRBJ2-1; 7 positions match TRBD2. CDR1 SGDLS and CDR2 YYNGEE come from the germline V gene. V lost 1 base to trimming and J lost 5 bases; unmatched junction nucleotides: 18. CDR3 length: 19 amino acids.

The CDR3 loop reads CASSLLSGSYNEQFF. As DNA, the CDR3 is TGTGCCAGCAGCTTACTAAGCGGTTCCTACAATGAGCAGTTCTTC. The chain employs TRBV11-2 and TRBJ2-1; TRBD2 is a possible D gene (5 bases). This CDR3 is built from 15 residues. Germline V gene data show CDR1 as SGHAT and CDR2 as FQNNGV. V lost 2 bases and J 1 base, leaving 9 bases between the germline ends.

This chain joins TRBV4-2 and TRBJ2-7, with D perhaps TRBD1 or TRBD2 (5 bases each). This CDR3 region has 15 residues. CDR1 LGHNA and CDR2 YNFKEQ come from the germline V gene. With 2 bases removed from V and 3 bases from J, the gap between germline ends came to 14 bases. The CDR3 loop reads CASSQSGTAVYEQYF. DNA of the CDR3: TGTGCCAGCAGCCAATCGGGGACCGCGGTCTACGAGCAGTACTTC.

This clone was seen just once. The chain combines TRBV7-6 with TRBJ1-1, with a tentative D call TRBD1 (6 bases). CDR1 is SGHVS, CDR2 FNYEAQ, per germline. V lost 5 bases and J lost 3, with 13 bases in between. The CDR3 runs 14 residues. The CDR3 DNA sequence: TGTGCCAGCAGCCCCCGCAGGGGTGACACTGAAGCTTTCTTT. This codes for CASSPRRGDTEAFF.

V gene TRBV5-5 combines with J gene TRBJ2-1; D remains ambiguous. The CDR3 is 14 amino acids. Germline CDR1 is SGHKS and CDR2 is YYEKEE (reference sequence). V lost 3 bases and J lost 0, with 7 bases in between. CDR3 in amino acids: CASSWTSSYNEQFF. Written as DNA, the CDR3 is TGTGCCAGCAGCTGGACCAGCTCCTACAATGAGCAGTTCTTC.

The chain couples TRBV7-9 to TRBJ2-1; 8 bases align to TRBD2. The CDR3 contains 18 residues. CDR1 is SEHNR, CDR2 FQNEAQ, per germline (reference sequence). V lost 5 bases and J lost 0; bases outside the gene matches: 12. The CDR3 sequence: CASSQPLRGTSSYNEQFF. Written as DNA, the CDR3 is TGTGCCAGCAGCCAGCCACTTCGAGGGACTAGCTCCTACAATGAGCAGTTCTTC.

The chain employs TRBV7-6 and TRBJ1-3, with no clear D. The CDR3 is 15 residues long. Trimming took 1 base from V and 1 from J, leaving 8 bases between them. The germline V gene encodes CDR1 SGHVS and CDR2 FNYEAQ. The CDR3 loop reads CASSLDRGSGNTIYF. The CDR3 nucleotides are TGTGCCAGCAGCTTAGACCGGGGTTCTGGAAACACCATATATTTT.

By proportion, this clone is medium-sized. Other nucleotide sequences from this sample produce the same CDR3. The chain couples TRBV4-2 to TRBJ2-3; D unresolved. CDR1 is LGHNA and CDR2 is YNFKEQ in the germline V gene. V lost 0 bases, J lost 0 bases, and 7 bases lay in between. The CDR3 contains 15 residues. CDR3 loop: CASSQDLTSTDTQYF. DNA for the CDR3: TGTGCCAGCAGCCAAGATCTTACTAGCACAGATACGCAGTATTTT.

The chain's CDR3 is CASSIPNWDSLATNEKLFF. CDR3 DNA: TGTGCCAGTAGTATTCCGAATTGGGACAGCCTTGCAACTAATGAAAAACTGTTTTTT. The chain recombines TRBV19 with TRBJ1-4, with 7 bases fitting TRBD1. CDR3 length: 19 amino acids. With V trimmed by 3 bases and J by 0 bases, 13 bases remained unmatched. Germline lookup yields CDR1 LNHDA and CDR2 SQIVND (reference sequence).

This clone was seen just once. The chain carries TRBV27 and TRBJ2-2, with 10 bases matching TRBD2. CDR1 is MNHEY and CDR2 is SMNVEV in the germline V gene (reference sequence). The CDR3 is made up of 15 amino acids. V lost 8 bases and J lost 4; bases outside the gene matches: 7. The CDR3 nucleotides are TGTGCCAGCGCTACGGGGACTAGCGTCACCGGGGAGCTGTTTTTT. Translating it yields CASATGTSVTGELFF.

The J gene is TRBJ2-3, the V gene TRBV27; D not certain. The CDR3 spans 11 residues. The V end lost 10 bases, the J end lost 4 bases, and 9 bases lay between the germline ends. Germline values: CDR1 MNHEY, CDR2 SMNVEV (reference sequence). The CDR3 sequence is CATLLSDTQYF. CDR3 DNA sequence: TGTGCCACCCTTCTCTCAGATACGCAGTATTTT.